This section outlines one TCR beta chain sequence together with its context. This specimen belongs to a study of OX40 agonist ivuxolimab in advanced cancers. Repertoires were generated with immunoSEQ multiplex PCR, while TCRdb's copy carries only in-frame clones and drops some. The sample consists of about 90,000 clones, roughly 93% of them appearing once. The sequence derives from an adult with an advanced solid tumor such as melanoma, head and neck, liver or kidney cancer. Sequenced here: CD4+ or CD8+ T cells sorted from blood, sampled in a trial of the OX40 agonist ivuxolimab.

DNA of the CDR3: TGTGCCAGCAGTTTATATGTTCCGGGGAAGTTTAACTATGGCTACACCTTC. This gives the protein CASSLYVPGKFNYGYTF. The V call is TRBV27, the J call TRBJ1-2; D gene unclear. V was clipped by 1 base and J by 1 base, with 16 bases between them. CDR3 size: 17 residues. Germline loops: CDR1 MNHEY, CDR2 SMNVEV (reference sequence).